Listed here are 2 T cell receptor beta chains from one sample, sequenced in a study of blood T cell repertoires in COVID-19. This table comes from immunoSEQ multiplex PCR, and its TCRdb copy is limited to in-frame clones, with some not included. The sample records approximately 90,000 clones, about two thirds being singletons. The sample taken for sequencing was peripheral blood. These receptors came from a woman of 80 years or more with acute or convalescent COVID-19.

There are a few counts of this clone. The CDR3 sequence: CASSLFNEQFF. The CDR3, as DNA: TGTGCCAGCAGCCTCTTTAATGAGCAGTTCTTC. The chain links TRBV11-2 to TRBJ2-1; D unresolved. The CDR3 has 11 amino acids. V dropped 5 bases and J dropped 7 bases, with 6 bases sitting between them. Germline V gene lookup returns CDR1 SGHAT and CDR2 FQNNGV.

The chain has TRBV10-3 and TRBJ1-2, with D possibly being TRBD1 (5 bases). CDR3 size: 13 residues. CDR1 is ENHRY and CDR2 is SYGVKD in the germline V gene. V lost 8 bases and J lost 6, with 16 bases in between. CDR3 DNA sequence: TGTGCCATCTCGGACCAGGGAGGGGATGGCTACACCTTC. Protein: CAISDQGGDGYTF.